The TCR beta chain described here comes from a study of shared clonotypes between healthy human individuals. Assay: immunoSEQ multiplex PCR; the TCRdb copy retains only in-frame clones and omits some. The profile shows about 2.1 million clones, around 95% of them singletons. The germline V gene has CDR1 MDHEN and CDR2 SYDVKM. CDR3 length: 14 amino acids. The V end was cut by 3 bases, the J end by 5 bases, with 13 bases between. In the naive CD8 group, cells lacked CD45RO and were positively selected for CCR7, so terminally differentiated effector memory CD45RA+ cells were left out. This clonotype was sampled from a young man in good health. Some clones in this sample may be carry-over from other donors' samples. The chain recombines TRBV28 with TRBJ1-1; D gene ambiguous. Specimen: naive CD8+ T cells from PBMCs. In nucleotides, the CDR3 is TGTGCCAGCAGTTTTCCGGGCCCCGCGACTGAAGCTTTCTTT. Translated: CASSFPGPATEAFF.